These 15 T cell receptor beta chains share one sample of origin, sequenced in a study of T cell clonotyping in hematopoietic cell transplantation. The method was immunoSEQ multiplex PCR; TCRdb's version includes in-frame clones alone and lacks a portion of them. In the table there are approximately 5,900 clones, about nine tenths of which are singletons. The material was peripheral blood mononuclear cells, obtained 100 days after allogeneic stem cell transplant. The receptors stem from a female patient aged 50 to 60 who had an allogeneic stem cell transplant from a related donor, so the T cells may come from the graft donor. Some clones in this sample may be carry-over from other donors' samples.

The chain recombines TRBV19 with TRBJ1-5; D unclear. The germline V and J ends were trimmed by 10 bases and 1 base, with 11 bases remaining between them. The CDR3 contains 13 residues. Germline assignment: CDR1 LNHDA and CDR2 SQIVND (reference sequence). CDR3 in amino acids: CATASGSNQPQHF. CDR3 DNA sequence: TGTGCCACCGCATCGGGAAGCAATCAGCCCCAGCATTTT.

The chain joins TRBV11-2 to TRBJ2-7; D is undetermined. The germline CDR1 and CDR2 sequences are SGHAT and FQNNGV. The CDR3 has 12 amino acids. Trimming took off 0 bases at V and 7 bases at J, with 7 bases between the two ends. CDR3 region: CASSLDHGEQYF. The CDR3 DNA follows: TGTGCCAGCAGCTTAGATCACGGGGAGCAGTACTTC.

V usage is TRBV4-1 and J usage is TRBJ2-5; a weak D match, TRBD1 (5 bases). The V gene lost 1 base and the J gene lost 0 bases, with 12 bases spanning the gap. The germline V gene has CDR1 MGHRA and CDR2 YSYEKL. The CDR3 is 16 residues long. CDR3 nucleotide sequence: TGCGCCAGCAGCCAAGCGCTGACAGTTAACCAAGAGACCCAGTACTTC. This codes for CASSQALTVNQETQYF.

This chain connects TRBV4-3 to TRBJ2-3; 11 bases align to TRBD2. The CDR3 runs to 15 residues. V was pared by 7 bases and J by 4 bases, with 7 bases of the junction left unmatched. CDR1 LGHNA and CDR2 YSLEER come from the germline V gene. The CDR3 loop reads CASTLAGGAADTQYF. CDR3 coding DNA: TGCGCCAGCACTCTAGCGGGGGGTGCTGCAGATACGCAGTATTTT.

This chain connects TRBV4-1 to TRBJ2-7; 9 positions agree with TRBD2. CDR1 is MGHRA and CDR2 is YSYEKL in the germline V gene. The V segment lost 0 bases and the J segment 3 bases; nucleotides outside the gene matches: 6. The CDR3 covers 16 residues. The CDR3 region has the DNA TGCGCCAGCAGCCAAGAAATAGCGGGAGCGGACTACGAGCAGTACTTC. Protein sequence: CASSQEIAGADYEQYF.

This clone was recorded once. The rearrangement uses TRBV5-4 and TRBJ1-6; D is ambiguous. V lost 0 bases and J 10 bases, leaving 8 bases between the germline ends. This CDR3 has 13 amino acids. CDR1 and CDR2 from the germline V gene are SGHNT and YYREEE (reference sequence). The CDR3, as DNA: TGTGCCAGCAGCTTGGTCGGTAACTCACCCCTCCACTTT. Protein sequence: CASSLVGNSPLHF.

The CDR3 sequence: CASSESETVNEKLFF. CDR3 nucleotide sequence: TGTGCCAGCTCAGAGAGCGAGACTGTAAATGAAAAACTGTTTTTT. The rearrangement uses TRBV19 and TRBJ1-4; D remains ambiguous. The CDR3 has 15 residues. Trimming removed 9 bases at V and 5 bases at J, with 19 bases between. Germline loops: CDR1 LNHDA, CDR2 SQIVND (reference sequence). The variable domain in full, completed from reference TRBV19 and TRBJ1-4, reads DGGITQSPKYLFRKEGQNVTLSCEQNLNHDAMYWYRQDPGQGLRLIYYSQIVNDFQKGDIAEGYSVSREKKESFPLTVTSAQKNPTAFYLCASSESETVNEKLFFGSGTQLSVL.

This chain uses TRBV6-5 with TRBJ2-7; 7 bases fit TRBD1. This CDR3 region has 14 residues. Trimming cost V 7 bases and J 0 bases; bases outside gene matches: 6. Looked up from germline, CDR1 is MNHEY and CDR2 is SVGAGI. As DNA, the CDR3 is TGTGCCAGCAAAGGCAGGGGGAGCTCCTACGAGCAGTACTTC. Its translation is CASKGRGSSYEQYF.

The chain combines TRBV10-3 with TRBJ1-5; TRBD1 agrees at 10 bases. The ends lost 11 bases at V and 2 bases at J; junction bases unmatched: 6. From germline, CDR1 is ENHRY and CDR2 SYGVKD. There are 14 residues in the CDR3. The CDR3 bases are TGTGCCTCCGGGACAGGGGACGGCAATCAGCCCCAGCATTTT. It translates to CASGTGDGNQPQHF.

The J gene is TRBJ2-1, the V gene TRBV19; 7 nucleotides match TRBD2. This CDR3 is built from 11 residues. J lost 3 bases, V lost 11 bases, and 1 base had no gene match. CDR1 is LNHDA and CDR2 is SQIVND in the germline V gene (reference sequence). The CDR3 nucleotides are TGTGCCGGGGGGGGCTACAATGAGCAGTTCTTC. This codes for CAGGGYNEQFF.

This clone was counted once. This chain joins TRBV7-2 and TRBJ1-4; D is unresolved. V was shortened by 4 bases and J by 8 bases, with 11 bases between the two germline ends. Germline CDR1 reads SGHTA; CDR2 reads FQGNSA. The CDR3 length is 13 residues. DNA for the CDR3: TGTGCCAGCAGCTCGGACCGAGGCGAAAAACTGTTTTTT. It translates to CASSSDRGEKLFF.

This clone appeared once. The CDR3 reads CSVQVTEQYF. The CDR3, as DNA: TGCAGCGTACAAGTCACTGAGCAGTACTTC. The rearrangement links TRBV29-1 to TRBJ2-7; no clear D. From germline, CDR1 is SQVTM and CDR2 ANQGSEA. Trimming cost V 6 bases and J 7 bases, with 10 bases left between them. There are 10 residues in the CDR3.

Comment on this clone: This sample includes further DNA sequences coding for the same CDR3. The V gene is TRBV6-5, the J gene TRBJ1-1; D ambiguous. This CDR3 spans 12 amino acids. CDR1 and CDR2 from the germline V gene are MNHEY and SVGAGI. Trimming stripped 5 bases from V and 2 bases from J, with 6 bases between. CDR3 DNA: TGTGCCAGCAGTACACTAAACACTGAAGCTTTCTTT. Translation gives CASSTLNTEAFF.

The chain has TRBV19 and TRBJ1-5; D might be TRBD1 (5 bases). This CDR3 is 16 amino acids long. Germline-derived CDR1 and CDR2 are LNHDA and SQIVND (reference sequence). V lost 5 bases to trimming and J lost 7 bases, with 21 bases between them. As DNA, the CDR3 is TGTGCCAGTAGTTCCTGGGACTATCGACGGCCCCAGCCCCAGCATTTT. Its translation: CASSSWDYRRPQPQHF.

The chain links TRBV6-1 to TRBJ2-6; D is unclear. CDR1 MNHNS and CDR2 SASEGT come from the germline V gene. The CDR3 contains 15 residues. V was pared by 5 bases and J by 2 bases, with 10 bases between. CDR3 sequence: CASSNRRAGANVLTF. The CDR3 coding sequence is TGTGCCAGCAGTAATCGTCGCGCTGGGGCCAACGTCCTGACTTTC.